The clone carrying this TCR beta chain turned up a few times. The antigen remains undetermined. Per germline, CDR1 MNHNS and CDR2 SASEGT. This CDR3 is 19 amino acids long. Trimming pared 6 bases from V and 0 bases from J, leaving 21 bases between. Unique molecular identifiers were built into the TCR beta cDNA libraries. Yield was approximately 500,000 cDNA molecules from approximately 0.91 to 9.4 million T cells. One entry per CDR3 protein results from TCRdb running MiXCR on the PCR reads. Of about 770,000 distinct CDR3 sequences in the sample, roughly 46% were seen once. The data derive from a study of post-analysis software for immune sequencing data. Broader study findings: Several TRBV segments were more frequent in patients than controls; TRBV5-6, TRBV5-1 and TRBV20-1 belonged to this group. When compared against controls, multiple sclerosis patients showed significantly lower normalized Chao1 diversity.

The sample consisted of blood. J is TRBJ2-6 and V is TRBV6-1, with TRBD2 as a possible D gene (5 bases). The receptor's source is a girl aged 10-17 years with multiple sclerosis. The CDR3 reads CASRTKPGRYLSGANVLTF. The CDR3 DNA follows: TGTGCCAGCAGGACTAAACCGGGCAGATACCTCTCTGGGGCCAACGTCCTGACTTTC.